These T cell receptor beta chains were read from a single sample in a study of blood T cells in healthy people across ages. TCRdb reprocessed the 5' RACE reads with MiXCR, giving one entry per CDR3 protein. In the table there are around 500,000 distinct CDR3 sequences, around 48% of which are singletons. Material for sequencing was blood. Receptor source: a man older than 75 in good health. Both conserved end residues are part of each CDR3. The order of the fields is V gene, J gene, clone size, D gene, CDR3 protein, CDR3 DNA. A D gene is named only where the DNA matches it firmly. A row's size may be missing; if present it is once, few, many or a size class.

V gene: TRBV19; J gene: TRBJ2-5; clone size: NA; D gene: NA; CDR3 protein: CASRQQGSGETQYF; CDR3 DNA: TGTGCCAGTAGGCAGCAGGGGAGTGGGGAGACCCAGTACTTC
V gene: TRBV29-1; J gene: TRBJ2-2; clone size: NA; D gene: NA; CDR3 protein: CSVQRDRTNTGELFF; CDR3 DNA: TGCAGCGTTCAAAGGGACCGAACGAACACCGGGGAGCTGTTTTTT
V gene: TRBV7-2; J gene: TRBJ1-6; clone size: NA; D gene: NA; CDR3 protein: CASSLGDSPLHF; CDR3 DNA: TGTGCCAGCAGCCTAGGGGATTCACCCCTCCACTTT
V gene: TRBV12-3/TRBV12-4; J gene: TRBJ2-1; clone size: NA; D gene: TRBD2; CDR3 protein: CASSSSGGGSMRQFF; CDR3 DNA: TGTGCCAGCAGCTCTAGCGGGGGGGGCTCAATGAGGCAGTTCTTC
V gene: TRBV3-1; J gene: TRBJ1-2; clone size: NA; D gene: NA; CDR3 protein: CASSSQGQGYTF; CDR3 DNA: TGTGCCAGCAGCTCCCAGGGCCAGGGCTACACCTTC
V gene: TRBV5-1; J gene: TRBJ2-3; clone size: NA; D gene: TRBD2; CDR3 protein: CASSLERGEGDTRYF; CDR3 DNA: TGCGCCAGCAGCTTGGAGCGGGGGGAAGGAGATACGCGGTATTTT
V gene: TRBV19; J gene: TRBJ2-3; clone size: few; D gene: NA; CDR3 protein: CASSSTRAERRDTQYF; CDR3 DNA: TGTGCCAGTAGTTCCACCCGGGCAGAACGACGAGATACGCAGTATTTT
V gene: TRBV7-9; J gene: TRBJ2-5; clone size: few; D gene: TRBD2; CDR3 protein: CASSLIGGLAGGETQYF; CDR3 DNA: TGTGCCAGCAGCTTAATCGGCGGACTAGCGGGTGGTGAGACCCAGTACTTC
V gene: TRBV5-1; J gene: TRBJ1-1; clone size: NA; D gene: NA; CDR3 protein: CASRPGQGVIGNTEAFF; CDR3 DNA: TGCGCCAGCAGACCAGGCCAGGGAGTAATCGGAAACACTGAAGCTTTCTTT
V gene: TRBV6-6; J gene: TRBJ2-2; clone size: few; D gene: NA; CDR3 protein: CASRGDTGELFF; CDR3 DNA: TGTGCCAGCAGGGGAGACACCGGGGAGCTGTTTTTT
V gene: TRBV7-9; J gene: TRBJ2-2; clone size: NA; D gene: NA; CDR3 protein: CVSSPAPLADPNTGEPFF; CDR3 DNA: TGTGTGTCCTCCCCCGCCCCTTTAGCGGACCCGAACACCGGGGAGCCGTTTTTT
V gene: TRBV12-3/TRBV12-4; J gene: TRBJ1-1; clone size: NA; D gene: TRBD1; CDR3 protein: CASNLYRGDRNTEAFF; CDR3 DNA: TGTGCCAGCAACCTGTATCGAGGGGACAGGAACACTGAAGCTTTCTTT
V gene: TRBV6-1; J gene: TRBJ2-3; clone size: once; D gene: NA; CDR3 protein: CASSLRTVSTDTQYF; CDR3 DNA: TGTGCCAGCAGCCTGAGGACAGTTAGCACAGATACGCAGTATTTT
V gene: TRBV27; J gene: TRBJ1-4; clone size: NA; D gene: TRBD1; CDR3 protein: CASSLSGTEDEKLFF; CDR3 DNA: TGTGCCAGCAGTTTATCGGGGACAGAAGATGAAAAACTGTTTTTT
V gene: TRBV20-1; J gene: TRBJ1-2; clone size: NA; D gene: NA; CDR3 protein: CSARDLSSLLYGYTF; CDR3 DNA: TGCAGTGCTAGAGATCTGTCGAGCCTACTCTATGGCTACACCTTC
V gene: TRBV7-2; J gene: TRBJ2-7; clone size: NA; D gene: NA; CDR3 protein: CASGGVSYEQYF; CDR3 DNA: TGTGCCAGTGGGGGCGTCTCCTACGAGCAGTACTTC
V gene: TRBV14; J gene: TRBJ2-7; clone size: NA; D gene: TRBD2; CDR3 protein: CASSGPQGTSGIISYEQYF; CDR3 DNA: TGTGCCAGCAGCGGACCCCAGGGGACTAGCGGGATAATTTCCTACGAGCAGTACTTC
V gene: TRBV12-3/TRBV12-4; J gene: TRBJ2-2; clone size: few; D gene: NA; CDR3 protein: CASSSRAGELFF; CDR3 DNA: TGTGCCAGCAGTTCCCGGGCCGGGGAGCTGTTTTTT
V gene: TRBV29-1; J gene: TRBJ2-3; clone size: NA; D gene: NA; CDR3 protein: CSVLAVADTQYF; CDR3 DNA: TGCAGCGTCCTAGCTGTGGCAGATACGCAGTATTTT
V gene: TRBV24-1; J gene: TRBJ2-1; clone size: few; D gene: TRBD1; CDR3 protein: CATSDSGTGAGEQFF; CDR3 DNA: TGTGCCACCAGTGACTCCGGGACAGGGGCGGGTGAGCAGTTCTTC
V gene: TRBV12-3/TRBV12-4; J gene: TRBJ2-6; clone size: NA; D gene: NA; CDR3 protein: CAGRAGVTGANVLTF; CDR3 DNA: TGTGCCGGCAGGGCAGGGGTTACGGGGGCCAACGTCCTGACTTTC
V gene: TRBV20-1; J gene: TRBJ2-5; clone size: NA; D gene: TRBD2; CDR3 protein: CSAEPASGRGTQYF; CDR3 DNA: TGCAGTGCTGAGCCGGCTAGCGGGAGAGGGACCCAGTACTTC
V gene: TRBV5-4; J gene: TRBJ2-7; clone size: NA; D gene: TRBD2; CDR3 protein: CASSTGGAGAMDEQYF; CDR3 DNA: TGTGCCAGCAGCACCGGAGGGGCGGGAGCGATGGACGAGCAGTACTTC
V gene: TRBV20-1; J gene: TRBJ2-3; clone size: few; D gene: TRBD2; CDR3 protein: CSAHEGAGDTDTQYF; CDR3 DNA: TGCAGTGCCCACGAGGGAGCGGGGGACACAGATACGCAGTATTTT
V gene: TRBV5-5; J gene: TRBJ2-3; clone size: NA; D gene: NA; CDR3 protein: CASSSSSAADTQYF; CDR3 DNA: TGTGCCAGCAGCTCCTCCTCGGCGGCAGATACGCAGTATTTT
V gene: TRBV28; J gene: TRBJ2-7; clone size: NA; D gene: TRBD2; CDR3 protein: CASSFRDPGLAEQYF; CDR3 DNA: TGTGCCAGCAGTTTCAGGGACCCGGGACTAGCAGAGCAGTACTTC
V gene: TRBV12-3/TRBV12-4; J gene: TRBJ1-1; clone size: NA; D gene: NA; CDR3 protein: CASSFGGREAFF; CDR3 DNA: TGTGCCAGCAGTTTCGGGGGGCGGGAAGCTTTCTTT
V gene: TRBV18; J gene: TRBJ2-1; clone size: NA; D gene: NA; CDR3 protein: CVSSLTMDEQFF; CDR3 DNA: TGTGTCAGCTCACTGACTATGGATGAGCAGTTCTTC
V gene: TRBV20-1; J gene: TRBJ2-5; clone size: few; D gene: NA; CDR3 protein: CSARDFRPANAQETQYF; CDR3 DNA: TGCAGTGCTAGAGATTTCAGGCCGGCGAATGCCCAAGAGACCCAGTACTTC
V gene: TRBV29-1; J gene: TRBJ1-1; clone size: few; D gene: TRBD1; CDR3 protein: CSARTGDTEAFF; CDR3 DNA: TGCAGCGCTAGAACAGGGGACACTGAAGCTTTCTTT
V gene: TRBV21-1; J gene: TRBJ2-5; clone size: few; D gene: NA; CDR3 protein: CASTSLGTSAHQTQYF; CDR3 DNA: TGTGCCAGCACCAGCCTAGGGACTAGCGCCCATCAGACCCAGTACTTC
V gene: TRBV6-1; J gene: TRBJ2-7; clone size: NA; D gene: TRBD1; CDR3 protein: CANSLGTGHSYEQYF; CDR3 DNA: TGTGCCAACTCCCTCGGGACAGGGCATTCCTACGAGCAGTACTTC
V gene: TRBV4-3; J gene: TRBJ2-3; clone size: NA; D gene: NA; CDR3 protein: CASSLSLSKTASDTQYF; CDR3 DNA: TGCGCCAGCAGCCTCTCTTTATCGAAGACAGCCTCCGATACGCAGTATTTT
V gene: TRBV6-5; J gene: TRBJ2-3; clone size: NA; D gene: NA; CDR3 protein: CASSYSGLLTDTQYF; CDR3 DNA: TGTGCCAGCAGTTACTCTGGACTCCTCACAGATACGCAGTATTTT
V gene: TRBV6-6; J gene: TRBJ1-2; clone size: many; D gene: TRBD1; CDR3 protein: CASSSTGVFGYTF; CDR3 DNA: TGTGCCAGCAGCAGCACAGGGGTATTTGGCTACACCTTC
V gene: TRBV7-9; J gene: TRBJ2-7; clone size: NA; D gene: NA; CDR3 protein: CASSFSIDGRHSSYEQYF; CDR3 DNA: TGTGCCAGCAGCTTCTCTATCGACGGACGCCACAGCTCCTACGAGCAGTACTTC
V gene: TRBV7-2; J gene: TRBJ2-1; clone size: once; D gene: NA; CDR3 protein: CASGEGAVYNEQFF; CDR3 DNA: TGTGCCAGCGGGGAGGGGGCTGTCTACAATGAGCAGTTCTTC
V gene: TRBV6-2/TRBV6-3; J gene: TRBJ1-2; clone size: NA; D gene: NA; CDR3 protein: CASRSYGYTF; CDR3 DNA: TGTGCCAGCAGAAGCTATGGCTACACCTTC
V gene: TRBV7-9; J gene: TRBJ1-5; clone size: few; D gene: NA; CDR3 protein: CASSLSGASDQPQHF; CDR3 DNA: TGTGCCAGCAGCTTGTCAGGGGCCTCGGATCAGCCCCAGCATTTT
V gene: TRBV29-1; J gene: TRBJ2-7; clone size: NA; D gene: TRBD1; CDR3 protein: CSVVETGAGEQYF; CDR3 DNA: TGCAGCGTTGTTGAGACAGGGGCTGGGGAGCAGTACTTC
V gene: TRBV20-1; J gene: TRBJ2-7; clone size: NA; D gene: TRBD2; CDR3 protein: CSAPRLLAGESYEQYF; CDR3 DNA: TGCAGTGCTCCCCGCCTACTAGCGGGGGAGAGCTACGAGCAGTACTTC
V gene: TRBV5-6; J gene: TRBJ1-4; clone size: NA; D gene: NA; CDR3 protein: CASSSYPLGSREKLFF; CDR3 DNA: TGTGCCAGCAGCTCCTACCCACTAGGGTCTCGGGAAAAACTGTTTTTT
V gene: TRBV7-2; J gene: TRBJ1-1; clone size: few; D gene: NA; CDR3 protein: CASSLGPGQNSEAFF; CDR3 DNA: TGTGCCAGCAGCTTAGGTCCTGGGCAGAACTCTGAAGCTTTCTTT
V gene: TRBV29-1; J gene: TRBJ2-5; clone size: NA; D gene: TRBD1; CDR3 protein: CSVGGQAETQYF; CDR3 DNA: TGCAGCGTGGGGGGACAGGCAGAGACCCAGTACTTC
V gene: TRBV29-1; J gene: TRBJ2-3; clone size: NA; D gene: TRBD2; CDR3 protein: CSVEGTSHTDTQYF; CDR3 DNA: TGCAGCGTTGAAGGGACTAGTCATACAGATACGCAGTATTTT
V gene: TRBV5-1; J gene: TRBJ2-7; clone size: few; D gene: TRBD1; CDR3 protein: CASSSGTGRWEQYF; CDR3 DNA: TGCGCCAGCAGCTCCGGGACAGGGCGATGGGAACAGTACTTC
V gene: TRBV12-3/TRBV12-4; J gene: TRBJ2-2; clone size: NA; D gene: NA; CDR3 protein: CASSPSGVGELFF; CDR3 DNA: TGTGCCAGCAGTCCGAGTGGGGTCGGGGAGCTGTTTTTT
V gene: TRBV7-2; J gene: TRBJ2-3; clone size: NA; D gene: NA; CDR3 protein: CASSPPGDFSTDTQYF; CDR3 DNA: TGTGCCAGCAGCCCTCCTGGGGACTTTAGCACAGATACGCAGTATTTT
V gene: TRBV7-9; J gene: TRBJ2-6; clone size: many; D gene: NA; CDR3 protein: CASSRSGAGANVLTF; CDR3 DNA: TGTGCCAGCAGCCGCTCGGGGGCTGGGGCCAACGTCCTGACTTTC
V gene: TRBV7-2; J gene: TRBJ1-3; clone size: NA; D gene: NA; CDR3 protein: CASSSGPRGTIYF; CDR3 DNA: TGTGCCAGCAGCTCGGGACCAAGGGGCACCATATATTTT
V gene: TRBV6-5; J gene: TRBJ1-2; clone size: many; D gene: TRBD1; CDR3 protein: CASRPSGTESHYTF; CDR3 DNA: TGTGCCAGCAGACCCTCCGGGACAGAGTCCCACTACACCTTC
V gene: TRBV6-5; J gene: TRBJ1-5; clone size: many; D gene: NA; CDR3 protein: CASRGQRNQPQHF; CDR3 DNA: TGTGCCAGCAGGGGACAACGAAATCAGCCCCAGCATTTT
V gene: TRBV2; J gene: TRBJ2-3; clone size: many; D gene: NA; CDR3 protein: CASRTSTDTQYF; CDR3 DNA: TGTGCCAGCAGGACTAGCACAGATACGCAGTATTTT
V gene: TRBV4-1; J gene: TRBJ2-3; clone size: NA; D gene: NA; CDR3 protein: CASSQENSGRTTQYF; CDR3 DNA: TGCGCCAGCAGCCAAGAAAACTCCGGGAGAACTACGCAGTATTTT